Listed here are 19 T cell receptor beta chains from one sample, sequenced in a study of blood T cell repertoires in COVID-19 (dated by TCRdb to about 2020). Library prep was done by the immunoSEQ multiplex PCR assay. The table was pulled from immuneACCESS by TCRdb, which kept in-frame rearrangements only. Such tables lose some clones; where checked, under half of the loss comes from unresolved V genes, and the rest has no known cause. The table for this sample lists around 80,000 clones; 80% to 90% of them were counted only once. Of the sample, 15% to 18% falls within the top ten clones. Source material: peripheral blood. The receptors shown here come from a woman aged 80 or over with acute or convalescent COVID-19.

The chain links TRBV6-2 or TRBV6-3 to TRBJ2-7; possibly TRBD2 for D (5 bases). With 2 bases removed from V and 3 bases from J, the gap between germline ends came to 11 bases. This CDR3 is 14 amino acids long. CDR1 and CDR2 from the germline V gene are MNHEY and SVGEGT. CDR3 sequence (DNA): TGTGCCAGCAGTTACAGAGCAGGAGGCTACGAGCAGTACTTC. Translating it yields CASSYRAGGYEQYF.

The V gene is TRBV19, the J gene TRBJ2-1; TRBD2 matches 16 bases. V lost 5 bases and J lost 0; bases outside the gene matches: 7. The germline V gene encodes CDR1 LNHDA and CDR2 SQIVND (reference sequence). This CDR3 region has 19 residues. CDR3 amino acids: CASSAGLAGGRGSYNEQFF. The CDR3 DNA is TGTGCCAGTAGTGCGGGACTAGCGGGGGGGCGTGGCTCCTACAATGAGCAGTTCTTC.

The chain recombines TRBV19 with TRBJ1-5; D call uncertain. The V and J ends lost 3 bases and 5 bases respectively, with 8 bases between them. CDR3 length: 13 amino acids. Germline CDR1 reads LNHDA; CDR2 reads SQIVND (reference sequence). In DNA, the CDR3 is TGTGCCAGTAGTATCAAGAGGGATCAGCCCCAGCATTTT. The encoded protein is CASSIKRDQPQHF.

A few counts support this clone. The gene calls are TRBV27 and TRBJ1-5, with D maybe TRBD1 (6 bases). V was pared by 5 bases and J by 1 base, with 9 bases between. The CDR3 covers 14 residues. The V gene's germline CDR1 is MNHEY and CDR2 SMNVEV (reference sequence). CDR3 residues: CASSVQGSNQPQHF. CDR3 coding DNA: TGTGCCAGCAGTGTACAGGGCAGCAATCAGCCCCAGCATTTT.

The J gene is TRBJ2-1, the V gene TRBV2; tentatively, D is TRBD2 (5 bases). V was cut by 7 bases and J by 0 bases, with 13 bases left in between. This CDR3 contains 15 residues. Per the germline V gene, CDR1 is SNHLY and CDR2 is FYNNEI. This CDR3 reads CASISTGSSYNEQFF. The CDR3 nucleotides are TGTGCCAGCATTAGTACGGGGAGCTCCTACAATGAGCAGTTCTTC.

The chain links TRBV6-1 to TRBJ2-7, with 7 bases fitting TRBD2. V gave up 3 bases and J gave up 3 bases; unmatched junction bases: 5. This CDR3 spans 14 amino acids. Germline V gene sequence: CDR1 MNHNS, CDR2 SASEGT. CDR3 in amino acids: CASSDGGGRYEQYF. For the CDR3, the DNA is TGTGCCAGCAGTGACGGCGGGGGACGCTACGAGCAGTACTTC.

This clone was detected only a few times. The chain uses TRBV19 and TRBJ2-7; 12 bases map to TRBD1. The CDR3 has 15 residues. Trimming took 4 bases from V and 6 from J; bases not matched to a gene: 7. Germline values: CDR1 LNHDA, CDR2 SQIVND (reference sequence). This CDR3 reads CASSKPGQGAREQYF. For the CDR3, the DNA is TGTGCCAGTAGTAAACCGGGACAGGGGGCTCGCGAGCAGTACTTC.

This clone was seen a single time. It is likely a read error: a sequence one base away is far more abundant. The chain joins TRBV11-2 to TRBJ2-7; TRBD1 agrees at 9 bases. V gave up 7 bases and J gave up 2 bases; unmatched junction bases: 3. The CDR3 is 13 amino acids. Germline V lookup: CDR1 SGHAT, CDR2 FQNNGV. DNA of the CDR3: TGTGCCAGCACCGGGACAGGGACCTACGAGCAGTACTTC. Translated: CASTGTGTYEQYF.

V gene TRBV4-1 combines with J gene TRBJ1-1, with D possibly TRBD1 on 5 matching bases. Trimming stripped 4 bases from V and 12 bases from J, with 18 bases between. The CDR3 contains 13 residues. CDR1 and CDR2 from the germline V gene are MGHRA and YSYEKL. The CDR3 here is CASSLGEQQGTFF. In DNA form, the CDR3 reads TGCGCCAGCAGCCTAGGGGAACAGCAAGGGACTTTCTTT.

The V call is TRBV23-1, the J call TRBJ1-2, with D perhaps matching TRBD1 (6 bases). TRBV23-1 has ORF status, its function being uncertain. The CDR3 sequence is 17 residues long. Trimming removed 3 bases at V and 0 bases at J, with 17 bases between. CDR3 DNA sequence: TGCGCCAGCAGTCACCTCCCTGGGGGCGATCCTAACTATGGCTACACCTTC. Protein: CASSHLPGGDPNYGYTF.

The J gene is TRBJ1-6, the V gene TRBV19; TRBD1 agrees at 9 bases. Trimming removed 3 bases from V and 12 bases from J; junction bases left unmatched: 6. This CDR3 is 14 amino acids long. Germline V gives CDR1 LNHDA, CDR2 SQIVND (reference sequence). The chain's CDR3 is CASSMGDRAIPLHF. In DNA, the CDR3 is TGTGCCAGTAGTATGGGGGACAGGGCAATACCCCTCCACTTT.

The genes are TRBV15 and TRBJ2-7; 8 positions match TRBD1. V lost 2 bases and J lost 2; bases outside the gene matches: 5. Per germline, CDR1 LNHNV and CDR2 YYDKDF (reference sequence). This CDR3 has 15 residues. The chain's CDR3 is CATSRPDRETYEQYF. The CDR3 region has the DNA TGTGCCACCAGCAGACCGGACAGGGAGACCTACGAGCAGTACTTC.

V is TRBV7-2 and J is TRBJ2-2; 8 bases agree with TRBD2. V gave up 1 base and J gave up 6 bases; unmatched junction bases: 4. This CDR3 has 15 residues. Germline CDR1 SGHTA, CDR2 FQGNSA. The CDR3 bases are TGTGCCAGCAGCTTAGGCGGACTAGCTTCCGGGGAGCTGTTTTTT. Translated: CASSLGGLASGELFF.

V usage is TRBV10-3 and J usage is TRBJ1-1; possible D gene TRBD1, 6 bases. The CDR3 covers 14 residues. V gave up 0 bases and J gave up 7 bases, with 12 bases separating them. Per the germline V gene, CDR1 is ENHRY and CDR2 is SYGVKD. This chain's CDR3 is CAISESSGGGEAFF. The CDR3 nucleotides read TGTGCCATCAGTGAGTCGAGCGGGGGCGGTGAAGCTTTCTTT.

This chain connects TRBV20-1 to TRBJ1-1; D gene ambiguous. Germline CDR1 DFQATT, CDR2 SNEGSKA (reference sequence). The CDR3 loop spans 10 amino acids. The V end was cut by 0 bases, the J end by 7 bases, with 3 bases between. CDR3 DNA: TGCAGTGCTAGAGACAGTGAAGCTTTCTTT. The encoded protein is CSARDSEAFF.

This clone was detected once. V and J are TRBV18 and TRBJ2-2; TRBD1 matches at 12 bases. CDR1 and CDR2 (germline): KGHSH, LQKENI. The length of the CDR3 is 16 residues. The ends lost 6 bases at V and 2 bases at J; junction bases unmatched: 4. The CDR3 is CASSPGTGGNTGELFF. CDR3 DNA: TGTGCCAGCTCCCCCGGGACAGGGGGCAACACCGGGGAGCTGTTTTTT.

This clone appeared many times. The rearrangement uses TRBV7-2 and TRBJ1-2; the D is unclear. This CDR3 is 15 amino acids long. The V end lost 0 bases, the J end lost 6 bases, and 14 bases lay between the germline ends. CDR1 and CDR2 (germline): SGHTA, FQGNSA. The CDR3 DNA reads TGTGCCAGCAGCTTAGCGCTACGGGGTAGAGATGGCTACACCTTC. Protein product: CASSLALRGRDGYTF.

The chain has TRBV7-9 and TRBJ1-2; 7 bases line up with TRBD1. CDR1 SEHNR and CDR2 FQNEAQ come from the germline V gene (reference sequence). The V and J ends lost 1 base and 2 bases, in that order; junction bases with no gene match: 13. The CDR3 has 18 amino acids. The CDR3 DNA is TGTGCCAGCAGCTTAGATTCAGGCAGGGGGTTGGAGAACTATGGCTACACCTTC. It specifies CASSLDSGRGLENYGYTF. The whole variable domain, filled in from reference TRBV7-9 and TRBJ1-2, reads DTGVSQNPRHKITKRGQNVTFRCDPISEHNRLYWYRQTLGQGPEFLTYFQNEAQLEKSRLLSDRFSAERPKGSFSTLEIQRTEQGDSAMYLCASSLDSGRGLENYGYTFGSGTRLTVV.

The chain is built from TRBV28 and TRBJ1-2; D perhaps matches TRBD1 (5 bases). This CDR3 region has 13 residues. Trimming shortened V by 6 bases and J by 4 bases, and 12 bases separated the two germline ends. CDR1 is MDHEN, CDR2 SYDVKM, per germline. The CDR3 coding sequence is TGTGCCAGCAGCCTCGGGCAGGGCTATGGCTACACCTTC. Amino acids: CASSLGQGYGYTF.